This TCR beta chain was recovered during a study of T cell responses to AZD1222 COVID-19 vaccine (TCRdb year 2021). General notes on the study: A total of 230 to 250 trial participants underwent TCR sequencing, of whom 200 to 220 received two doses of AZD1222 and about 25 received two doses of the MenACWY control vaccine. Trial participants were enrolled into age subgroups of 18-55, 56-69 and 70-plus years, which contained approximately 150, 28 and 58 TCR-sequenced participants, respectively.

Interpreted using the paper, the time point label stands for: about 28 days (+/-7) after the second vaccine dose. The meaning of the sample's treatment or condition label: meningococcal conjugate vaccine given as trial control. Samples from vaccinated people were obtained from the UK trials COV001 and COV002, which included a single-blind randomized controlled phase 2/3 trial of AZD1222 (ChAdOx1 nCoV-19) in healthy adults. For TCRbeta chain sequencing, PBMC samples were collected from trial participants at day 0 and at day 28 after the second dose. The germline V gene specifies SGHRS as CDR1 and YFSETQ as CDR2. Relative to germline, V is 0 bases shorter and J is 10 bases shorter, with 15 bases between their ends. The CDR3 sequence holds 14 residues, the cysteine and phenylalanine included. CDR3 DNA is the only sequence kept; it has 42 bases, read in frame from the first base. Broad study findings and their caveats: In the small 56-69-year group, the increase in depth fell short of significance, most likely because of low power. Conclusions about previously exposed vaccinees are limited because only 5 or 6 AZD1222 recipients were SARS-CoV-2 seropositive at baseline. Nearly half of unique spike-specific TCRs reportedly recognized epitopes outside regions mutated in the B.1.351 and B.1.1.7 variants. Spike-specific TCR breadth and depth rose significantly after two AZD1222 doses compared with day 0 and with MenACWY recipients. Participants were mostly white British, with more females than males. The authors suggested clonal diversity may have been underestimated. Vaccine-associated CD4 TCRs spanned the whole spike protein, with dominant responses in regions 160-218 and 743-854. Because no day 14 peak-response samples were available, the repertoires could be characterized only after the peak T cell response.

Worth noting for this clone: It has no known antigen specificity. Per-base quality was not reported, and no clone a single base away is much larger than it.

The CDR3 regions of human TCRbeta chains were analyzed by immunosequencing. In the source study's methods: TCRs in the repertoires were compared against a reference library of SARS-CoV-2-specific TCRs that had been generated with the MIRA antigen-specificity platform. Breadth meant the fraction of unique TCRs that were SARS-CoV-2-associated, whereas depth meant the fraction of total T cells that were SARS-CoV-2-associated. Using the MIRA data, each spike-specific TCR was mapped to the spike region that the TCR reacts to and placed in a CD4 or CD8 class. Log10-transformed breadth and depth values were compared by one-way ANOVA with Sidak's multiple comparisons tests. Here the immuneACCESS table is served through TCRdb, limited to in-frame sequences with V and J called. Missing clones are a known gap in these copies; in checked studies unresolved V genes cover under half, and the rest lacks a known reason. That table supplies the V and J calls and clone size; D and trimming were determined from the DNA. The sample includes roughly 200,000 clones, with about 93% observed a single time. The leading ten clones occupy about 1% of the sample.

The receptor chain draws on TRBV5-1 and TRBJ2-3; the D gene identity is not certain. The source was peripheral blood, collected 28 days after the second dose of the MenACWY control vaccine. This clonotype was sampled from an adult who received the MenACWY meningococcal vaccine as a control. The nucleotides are TGCGCCAGCAGCTTGGGGTCCTTGGGGATGGCGCAGTATTTT. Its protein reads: CASSLGSLGMAQYF.